Listed below are T cell receptor beta chains from one sample, sequenced in a study of blood T cell repertoires in COVID-19. Profiled with immunoSEQ multiplex PCR; TCRdb holds only in-frame clones, not every one. Found here are hundreds of thousands of clones, roughly 86% of them singletons; the top ten hold about 4%. Sequences were obtained from PBMCs or T cells enriched from blood (not recorded which). Receptors originate from a woman aged 30 to 39 with acute COVID-19. Each CDR3 is given with its conserved first and last residue. The D gene is left open where the match is weak. Expanded clones are given a class, and other clones once, few, many or no size at all.

j_call v_call d_call clone_size cdr3_nt cdr3_aa
TRBJ1-4 TRBV30 TRBD1 NA TGTGCCTGGAGTCGACTTACAGGGGGCGCGGAAAAACTGTTTTTT CAWSRLTGGAEKLFF
TRBJ2-1 TRBV2 TRBD2 NA TGTGCCAGCAGTGCTGGGACTAGCGTATACAATGAGCAGTTCTTC CASSAGTSVYNEQFF
TRBJ1-6 TRBV5-4 NA NA TGTGCCAGCAGCCCACGGTGGGCTAAGAATTCACCCCTCCACTTT CASSPRWAKNSPLHF
TRBJ2-7 TRBV28 NA NA TGTGCCAGCACCCCGGGAGCGAGCTCCTACGAGCAGTACTTC CASTPGASSYEQYF
TRBJ2-6 TRBV6-1 NA once TGTGCCAGCAGTGAAACGGCGGGGATGAGGGGGGCCAACGTCCTGACTTTC CASSETAGMRGANVLTF
TRBJ2-2 TRBV5-1 NA NA TGCGCCAGCAGCGTTACAGGGTCTGGCGGGGAGCTGTTTTTT CASSVTGSGGELFF
TRBJ1-2 TRBV7-2 NA once TGTGCCAGCAGCTTAGATACGGGGGGAATGGGCTACACCTTC CASSLDTGGMGYTF
TRBJ1-2 TRBV5-1 TRBD1 once TGCGCCAGCAGCTTAGCGACAGGGGCCCAAGGTGGCTACACCTTC CASSLATGAQGGYTF
TRBJ2-2 TRBV7-8 TRBD2 NA TGTGCCAGCAGCTTAGGGGGACTAGCGGGAAACACCGGGGAGCTGTTTTTT CASSLGGLAGNTGELFF
TRBJ1-1 TRBV3-1/TRBV3-2 TRBD1 NA TGTGCCAGCAGGCTGAACAGGGGTACTGAAGCTTTCTTT CASRLNRGTEAFF
TRBJ2-7 TRBV7-9 NA NA TGTGCCAGCAGCCCAAGGGGGTTCTACGAGCAGTACTTC CASSPRGFYEQYF
TRBJ2-1 TRBV4-3 NA NA TGCGCCAGCAGCCAAGCATTGCTAGGTTCCTACAATGAGCAGTTCTTC CASSQALLGSYNEQFF